In this sample, the clone carrying this T cell receptor beta chain turned up once. The antigen remains undetermined. V lost 4 bases to trimming and J lost 4 bases, with 7 bases between them. The CDR3 loop spans 11 amino acids. Per the germline V gene, CDR1 is DFQATT and CDR2 is SNEGSKA (reference sequence). Libraries were prepared by immunoSEQ multiplex PCR; TCRdb keeps only in-frame clonotypes and omits some of them. The sample consists of 50,000 or so clones, around 80% of them appearing once. Sample time point: week 5, during vaccination. Each dose of the vaccine consisted of 300 ug of mutant IDH1 20-mer peptide, with topical imiquimod. The data were obtained in a study of a mutant IDH1 vaccine in newly diagnosed glioma.

This clonotype originated in a woman between 35 and 50 years old with glioma. The chain recombines TRBV20-1 with TRBJ2-5; D gene ambiguous. Sequences were derived from PBMCs, sampled from a glioma patient whose treatment included an IDH1 peptide vaccine. CDR3 protein: CSATSPETQYF. CDR3 nucleotides: TGCAGTGCTACCAGTCCAGAGACCCAGTACTTC.